This section outlines one T cell receptor (beta chain) sequence together with its context. Reverse transcription of roughly 0.5 to 1 ug RNA was carried out with random hexamers. TCRdb used MiXCR to reprocess the immunoSEQ multiplex PCR reads, holding one entry per CDR3 protein. The repertoire holds about 64,000 distinct CDR3 sequences, with about 94% as singletons. Per germline, CDR1 SQVTM and CDR2 ANQGSEA. Trimming cost V 4 bases and J 7 bases; bases outside gene matches: 8. This CDR3 has 13 amino acids. The data were obtained in a study of CD8 T cells in Susac syndrome. Input material: CD8+ T cells from PBMCs. The chain recombines TRBV29-1 with TRBJ1-1; 8 nucleotides align to TRBD1. The receptor was isolated from a human donor with multiple sclerosis. CDR3 amino acids: CSVVPGQALEAFF. CDR3 bases: TGCAGCGTTGTACCGGGACAGGCTCTTGAAGCTTTCTTT.